The rows below give T cell receptor beta chains drawn from one sample of a study of CD8 T cells in Susac syndrome. TCRdb itself ran the immunoSEQ multiplex PCR reads through MiXCR, one entry per CDR3 protein. The sample contains some 120,000 distinct CDR3 sequences, roughly 94% of which appear only once. Material: CD4+ T cells from PBMCs. These receptors came from a human donor in good health. Each CDR3 is given with its conserved first and last residue. D genes are given only for firm matches. The size field is filled for only some rows; it gives once, few, many or a size class.

v_gene	j_gene	d_gene	abundance	CDR3aa	CDR3nt
TRBV3-1	TRBJ2-5	TRBD1	-	CASSQESGGWETQYF	TGTGCCAGCAGCCAAGAATCAGGGGGCTGGGAGACCCAGTACTTC
TRBV30	TRBJ2-3	TRBD2	-	CAWSAIRTSGRPTDTQYF	TGTGCCTGGAGCGCCATCCGCACTAGCGGGAGGCCCACAGATACGCAGTATTTT
TRBV11-2	TRBJ1-4	TRBD1	-	CASSLSGRRGEKPFF	TGTGCCAGCAGCTTATCCGGCCGCAGGGGGGAAAAACCGTTTTTT
TRBV2	TRBJ2-3	-	-	CASKQGSTDTQYF	TGTGCCAGCAAACAGGGAAGCACAGATACGCAGTATTTT
TRBV13	TRBJ1-1	-	-	CASSSGPPRGNTEAFF	TGTGCCAGCAGCTCGGGACCTCCCCGAGGGAACACTGAAGCTTTCTTT
TRBV12-3/TRBV12-4	TRBJ2-5	TRBD2	-	CASIGLAGGQETQYF	TGTGCCAGCATCGGACTAGCGGGAGGACAAGAGACCCAGTACTTC
TRBV20-1	TRBJ1-1	-	-	CSARVQDGTEAFF	TGCAGTGCTAGAGTTCAGGACGGCACTGAAGCTTTCTTT
TRBV12-3/TRBV12-4	TRBJ2-2	-	-	CASSPRGGVATGELFF	TGTGCCAGCAGCCCCCGAGGGGGGGTCGCCACCGGGGAGCTGTTTTTT
TRBV20-1	TRBJ2-7	-	-	CSARDGVSVYEQYF	TGCAGTGCTAGAGATGGAGTTTCGGTCTACGAGCAGTACTTC
TRBV20-1	TRBJ2-1	-	-	CSARDGQRSGNEQFF	TGCAGTGCTAGAGATGGCCAGCGGAGTGGCAATGAGCAGTTCTTC
TRBV29-1	TRBJ2-3	TRBD1	few	CSATAGTGGTDTQYF	TGCAGCGCCACTGCCGGGACAGGGGGCACAGATACGCAGTATTTT
TRBV30	TRBJ2-3	TRBD2	-	CAWSLTSGSGDTQYF	TGTGCCTGGAGTCTTACTAGCGGGAGTGGAGATACGCAGTATTTT